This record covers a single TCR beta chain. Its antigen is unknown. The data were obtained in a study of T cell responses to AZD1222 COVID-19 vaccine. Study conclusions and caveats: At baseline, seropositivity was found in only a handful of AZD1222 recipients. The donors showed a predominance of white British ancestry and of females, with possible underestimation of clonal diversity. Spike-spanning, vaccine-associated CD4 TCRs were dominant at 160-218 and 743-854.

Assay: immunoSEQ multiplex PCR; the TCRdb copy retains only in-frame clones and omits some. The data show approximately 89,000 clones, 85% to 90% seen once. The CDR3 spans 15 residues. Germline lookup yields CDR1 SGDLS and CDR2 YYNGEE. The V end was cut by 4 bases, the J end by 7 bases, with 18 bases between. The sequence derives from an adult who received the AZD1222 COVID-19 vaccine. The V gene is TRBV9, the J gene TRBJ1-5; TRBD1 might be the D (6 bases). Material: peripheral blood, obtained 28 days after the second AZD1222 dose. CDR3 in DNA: TGTGCCAGCAGCCCTCAGTGGGGGGGCGGGCAGCCCCAGCATTTT. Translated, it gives CASSPQWGGGQPQHF.